These T cell receptor beta chains were read from a single sample in a study of PD-L1 blockade in urothelial cancer. Sequenced by immunoSEQ multiplex PCR; TCRdb stores in-frame clones only, minus some. The table lists 50,000 to 65,000 clones, under 90% of them singletons, with 2.5% to 3.5% in the top ten. The sequencing here drew on PBMCs, taken around atezolizumab (anti-PD-L1) treatment. All receptors come from a man aged 70 or older with urothelial cancer. Each CDR3 is given with its conserved first and last residue. Some rows have no size entry. The others give once, few or many, or a class for an expanded clone.

>TRBV19|-|TRBJ1-4
CASSISGGWGEKLFF
>TRBV9|-|TRBJ2-1
CASSASGLAGMYEQFF
>TRBV29-1|-|TRBJ2-7
CSVVAASYEQYF
>TRBV14|-|TRBJ2-5
CASSPGPSTIGETQYF
>TRBV19|-|TRBJ2-3
CASTPGGGPGGDTQYF
>TRBV6-1|once|TRBJ2-2
CASSARMDWSVSGELFF
>TRBV5-4|-|TRBJ1-2
CASSLGTRASYGYTF
>TRBV7-2|-|TRBJ2-3
CASSSRQGPDTQYF
>TRBV19|once|TRBJ2-3
CASSNSIAGRSTDTQYF
>TRBV19|-|TRBJ1-1
CASTAQGGADKAFF
>TRBV7-2|-|TRBJ2-5
CASSLGTGAETQYF
>TRBV13|-|TRBJ1-4
CASSSGGTNEKLFF
>TRBV29-1|-|TRBJ1-5
CSVAGTGGQPQHF
>TRBV19|medium-sized|TRBJ1-5
CASSKDRDEPQHF
>TRBV13|-|TRBJ2-1
CASRRWIAGPYGNEQFF
>TRBV30|-|TRBJ1-4
CAWSRGSNEKLFF
>TRBV5-1|-|TRBJ2-5
CASSFQGRSMVETQYF
>TRBV6-1|-|TRBJ1-2
CASQVDRGLSGYTF
>TRBV7-8|-|TRBJ2-7
CASSLIQRESSYEQYF
>TRBV2|-|TRBJ1-2
CASIPDRGNDGYTF
>TRBV28|-|TRBJ1-5
CASSLVTGGHTSNQPQHF
>TRBV5-1|-|TRBJ2-3
CASSLTLAGTHTDTQYF
>TRBV21-1|-|TRBJ2-7
CASSRTGPFSYEQYF
>TRBV5-1|-|TRBJ2-6
CASSQGSSGANVLTF
>TRBV9|few|TRBJ2-1
CASSKGGESSYNEQFF
>TRBV30|few|TRBJ1-4
CAWSGSGTREKLFF
>TRBV28|-|TRBJ2-6
CASSLSGTGGSGANVLTF
>TRBV29-1|-|TRBJ2-3
CSAGSTDTQYF
>TRBV5-1|-|TRBJ2-1
CASSPPTDYNEQFF
>TRBV7-2|once|TRBJ2-5
CASSSRTSGQETQYF
>TRBV5-5|-|TRBJ2-2
CASSFMPGQRNTGELFF
>TRBV27|-|TRBJ2-5
CASTKGNGAQYF
>TRBV4-1|-|TRBJ2-7
CASSQLNGNSYEQYF
>TRBV5-1|-|TRBJ2-3
CASQDSGRIDTQYF
>TRBV2|-|TRBJ1-1
CASRAGRNTEAFF
>TRBV5-1|once|TRBJ2-1
CASSLRQGFFNEQFF
>TRBV6-1|-|TRBJ2-1
CASSEWGGSEQFF
>TRBV7-9|-|TRBJ1-5
CASSFGHNQPQHF
>TRBV18|-|TRBJ2-5
CASSPTPEETQYF
>TRBV11-1|-|TRBJ1-1
CASSPTLGLNTEAFF
>TRBV6-1|-|TRBJ2-1
CASSQNSGGHNEQFF
>TRBV30|-|TRBJ2-3
CAWQSTDTQYF
>TRBV18|-|TRBJ1-2
CASSPRSGGSGGYTF
>TRBV28|-|TRBJ1-2
CASSRGTGHGYTF
>TRBV25-1|-|TRBJ2-7
CASSRGTGTYEQYF
>TRBV6-5|-|TRBJ1-2
CASTRGAGGGYTF
>TRBV28|-|TRBJ2-1
CASSLGGLRSNEQFF
>TRBV7-9|-|TRBJ2-1
CASSSETYNEQFF
>TRBV15|-|TRBJ2-4
CATRLGPPDIQYF
>TRBV30|-|TRBJ2-5
CAWSTLGIQETQYF
>TRBV7-9|-|TRBJ1-2
CASSFQNGGSYTF
>TRBV30|-|TRBJ1-2
CAWRAPEQGPYGYTF
>TRBV5-1|-|TRBJ1-1
CASSFQGEAEAFF
>TRBV7-6|-|TRBJ2-1
CASSFTGTNYNEQFF
>TRBV29-1|few|TRBJ1-2
CSSERRERNYGYTF
>TRBV21-1|few|TRBJ2-7
CASSKGGGLYEQYF
>TRBV7-9|once|TRBJ1-1
CASSLMGQITEAFF
>TRBV11-2|-|TRBJ2-1
CASSLEAGYNEQFF